This record concerns one T cell receptor (beta chain) sequence. Its antigen is as yet unknown. The data were obtained in a study of Ad26.COV2.S vaccination and SARS-CoV-2 variants. Study results and caveats: It was found that vaccine and placebo recipients had similar non-spike TCR breadth. Possibly, TCR breadth and depth analyses underestimated total T cell responses. Ad26.COV2.S recipients had broader spike-specific TCRs (P = 0.0014).

The CDR3 sequence is 13 residues long. V shed 7 bases and J shed 4 bases, with 13 bases lying between them. Profiling relied on immunoSEQ multiplex PCR, and the TCRdb table lists in-frame clones only, not all of them. The data show around 140,000 clones, 86% seen once. V and J are TRBV12-3 or TRBV12-4 and TRBJ1-1, with D possibly TRBD1 on 6 matching bases. This TCR derives from a human donor who had recovered from COVID-19. The sample was peripheral blood, taken after recovery from COVID-19. This CDR3 is CASTTGLSTEAFF. CDR3 DNA sequence: TGTGCCAGCACCACAGGGTTAAGCACTGAAGCTTTCTTT.